This TCR beta chain is drawn from a study of blood T cell repertoires in COVID-19 (TCRdb year 2020). Regarding the study in general: Samples covering the acute and convalescent phases of COVID-19 were provided by collaborators in the United States, Italy and Spain. The prospective study material was composed of cDNA or gDNA derived from T cells, B-cell-depleted T cells, or PBMCs. Deeply sampled blood TCRbeta repertoires from subjects exposed to, actively infected with, or recovered from COVID-19 were included in the dataset. The repertoires were released in a freely available public database intended as a resource for research on the immune response to SARS-CoV-2. Samples came from the ongoing ImmuneRACE study (first 160 participants) plus 1,254 subjects from 6 global collaborators. A de-identified subject ID, COVID-19 status, age in years and sex were almost always included in the sample metadata. HLA class I and class II types, where available, came from metadata supplied by the sample provider rather than from assay-based typing. Findings and caveats that apply to the study as a whole: The quantity of clinical and demographic metadata differed by source and by participant and was supplied without curation.

TCRbeta CDR3 regions were amplified from genomic DNA by means of the immunoSEQ Assay, a bias-controlled multiplex PCR. The published analysis was carried out like this. The number of nucleated cells in each sample was estimated from the amplification of reference gene primers within the assay. To quantify the absolute abundance of each unique TCRbeta CDR3 rearrangement, sequence reads were collapsed and filtered. Productive Simpson clonality was computed per sample as the square root of Simpson's diversity index over productive rearrangements. This is the immuneACCESS table as TCRdb keeps it, with only in-frame sequences that have V and J called. A part of the clones is gone; compared with another copy, unresolved V genes explain less than half, and the rest is unexplained. V and J calls and clone size are given by that table; D and trimming were obtained from the DNA. The sample yields approximately 440,000 clones; around 87% were counted once. The top ten constitute 0.7% of the sample.

Concerning this clone: Its binding antigen is unknown. Base qualities are missing; no much larger clone stands one base away.

Enrolling through a virtual design, the prospective study's participants ranged in age from roughly 18 to 95 years and lived across about two dozen United States geographic areas. Cohort assignment in the prospective study relied on participant-reported clinical history from a screening survey and a study questionnaire. Recovered participants in ImmuneRACE Cohort 3 were defined by two consecutive negative NP/OP PCR tests, clearance by a healthcare professional, or resolution of symptoms. Mobile phlebotomists in the prospective study collected whole blood, serum and a nasopharyngeal or oropharyngeal swab from every participant. Participants in the prospective study had the option to provide additional blood draws and questionnaires over an approximately 2-month period. Before DNA extraction, prospective study blood samples were shipped either frozen or at room temperature. V is cut by 0 bases and J by 5 bases, and the space between the germline ends is 6 bases. According to the germline V gene (reference sequence), CDR1 reads GTSNPN and CDR2 reads SVGIG. The CDR3 contains 12 residues, cysteine and phenylalanine counted. Only the CDR3 DNA stays, 36 bases, in frame from base 1.

The sample comprised PBMCs or T cells enriched from blood (not recorded which). The TCR comes from a woman aged 18-30 years who had recovered from COVID-19. The V and J genes are TRBV30 and TRBJ2-3; the D gene cannot be named for sure. The base sequence is TGTGCCTGGAGTGTGAGTAGAGATACGCAGTATTTT. It translates to CAWSVSRDTQYF.